The 31 T cell receptor beta chains in this list originate from one sample, sequenced in a study of blood T cell repertoires in COVID-19. Sequencing used immunoSEQ multiplex PCR; TCRdb keeps in-frame clones, though not all of them. The data show 240,000 or so clones, approximately 86% seen once. The sample was peripheral blood. These receptors were taken from a man between 60 and 75 years old who had recovered from COVID-19.

The genes are TRBV12-3 or TRBV12-4 and TRBJ2-1, with TRBD2 identical over 11 bases. Trimming took 11 bases from V and 7 from J; bases not matched to a gene: 4. CDR3 size: 12 residues. The CDR3 protein is CAGSGGANEQFF. The CDR3 bases are TGTGCCGGTAGCGGGGGGGCGAATGAGCAGTTCTTC.

V gene TRBV7-8 combines with J gene TRBJ2-2; TRBD1 agrees at 8 bases. V was pared by 5 bases and J by 5 bases, with 7 bases of the junction left unmatched. Germline values: CDR1 SGHVS, CDR2 FQNEAQ. There are 15 residues in the CDR3. This CDR3 reads CASSKDRAGTGELFF. The CDR3 coding sequence is TGTGCCAGCAGCAAGGACAGGGCGGGGACCGGGGAGCTGTTTTTT. The full variable domain, its missing parts supplied by reference TRBV7-8 and TRBJ2-2, is GAGVSQSPRYKVAKRGQDVALRCDPISGHVSLFWYQQALGQGPEFLTYFQNEAQLDKSGLPSDRFFAERPEGSVSTLKIQRTQQEDSAVYLCASSKDRAGTGELFFGEGSRLTVL.

This chain uses TRBV5-4 with TRBJ1-1, with 9 bases matching TRBD1. CDR1 and CDR2 from the germline V gene are SGHNT and YYREEE (reference sequence). The ends lost 3 bases at V and 5 bases at J; junction bases unmatched: 11. The CDR3 is made up of 16 amino acids. The CDR3 DNA follows: TGTGCCAGCAGCTCAGGACAGGGGCCCCTTCGAACTGAAGCTTTCTTT. This gives the protein CASSSGQGPLRTEAFF.

The V call is TRBV19, the J call TRBJ2-3; 14 nucleotides agree with TRBD2. With V trimmed by 5 bases and J by 0 bases, 4 bases remained unmatched. CDR1 and CDR2 (germline): LNHDA, SQIVND (reference sequence). The CDR3 is 17 amino acids. As DNA, the CDR3 is TGTGCCAGTAGTCCGGGACTAGCGGGGGTGAGCACAGATACGCAGTATTTT. It is translated as CASSPGLAGVSTDTQYF. The full variable domain, its missing parts supplied by reference TRBV19 and TRBJ2-3, is DGGITQSPKYLFRKEGQNVTLSCEQNLNHDAMYWYRQDPGQGLRLIYYSQIVNDFQKGDIAEGYSVSREKKESFPLTVTSAQKNPTAFYLCASSPGLAGVSTDTQYFGPGTRLTVL.

The J gene is TRBJ1-1, the V gene TRBV7-6; D is undetermined. The CDR3 length is 15 residues. CDR1 and CDR2 (germline): SGHVS, FNYEAQ. V lost 4 bases to trimming and J lost 2 bases, with 14 bases between them. CDR3 amino acids: CASSSTRVGNTEAFF. CDR3 coding DNA: TGTGCCAGCAGCTCCACCCGGGTCGGTAACACTGAAGCTTTCTTT.

The rearrangement links TRBV7-9 to TRBJ1-2, with D perhaps TRBD1 (5 bases). Trimming left V 5 bases short and J 2 bases short, with 12 bases between. The CDR3 is 14 amino acids. The germline gives CDR1 SEHNR, CDR2 FQNEAQ (reference sequence). CDR3 sequence reads: CASSVAGLNYGYTF. CDR3 sequence (DNA): TGTGCCAGCAGCGTGGCAGGGCTAAACTATGGCTACACCTTC.

This chain uses TRBV5-1 with TRBJ1-5; possibly TRBD1 for D (6 bases). The CDR3 length is 16 residues. Per germline, CDR1 SGHRS and CDR2 YFSETQ. V lost 0 bases and J 2 bases, leaving 12 bases between the germline ends. The chain's CDR3 is CASSLVGGPGNQPQHF. The CDR3 nucleotides are TGCGCCAGCAGCTTGGTCGGGGGGCCCGGCAATCAGCCCCAGCATTTT.

This clone occurred a few times. The chain links TRBV5-1 to TRBJ1-2; D gene unclear. The CDR3 sequence is 13 residues long. Germline V gene sequence: CDR1 SGHRS, CDR2 YFSETQ. The V gene lost 3 bases and the J gene lost 0 bases, with 6 bases spanning the gap. The CDR3 nucleotides read TGCGCCAGCAGCTCTACAGCTAACTATGGCTACACCTTC. Translated, it gives CASSSTANYGYTF.

The V gene is TRBV9, the J gene TRBJ1-2, with D hard to call. The CDR3 runs to 14 residues. Germline V lookup: CDR1 SGDLS, CDR2 YYNGEE. Trimming took 0 bases from V and 8 from J, leaving 14 bases between them. CDR3 coding DNA: TGTGCCAGCAGCGTAGATCGCCACAGAGGGGGCTACACCTTC. Its translation is CASSVDRHRGGYTF.

The J gene is TRBJ1-1, the V gene TRBV24-1, with 10 bases identical to TRBD1. The CDR3 runs to 16 residues. CDR1 KGHDR and CDR2 SFDVKD come from the germline V gene. V shed 3 bases and J 6 bases; nucleotides not matched to a gene: 9. The CDR3 loop reads CATSDPRTGGSAEAFF. CDR3 sequence (DNA): TGTGCCACCAGTGATCCTAGGACAGGGGGGAGCGCTGAAGCTTTCTTT.

The rearrangement uses TRBV5-1 and TRBJ1-1; perhaps TRBD1 as D (6 bases). Trimming removed 0 bases from V and 4 bases from J, with 13 bases in between. Germline CDR1 reads SGHRS; CDR2 reads YFSETQ. This CDR3 has 15 amino acids. The DNA of the CDR3 is TGCGCCAGCAGCTTGGAAAGGGGGACGGGCACTGAAGCTTTCTTT. It yields the protein CASSLERGTGTEAFF. The variable domain in full, with the rest retrieved from reference TRBV5-1 and TRBJ1-1, is KAGVTQTPRYLIKTRGQQVTLSCSPISGHRSVSWYQQTPGQGLQFLFEYFSETQRNKGNFPGRFSGRQFSNSRSEMNVSTLELGDSALYLCASSLERGTGTEAFFGQGTRLTVV.

Here the CDR3 reads CSASHFEGGEQFF. In DNA form, the CDR3 reads TGCAGTGCTAGTCATTTTGAGGGAGGTGAGCAGTTCTTC. V usage is TRBV20-1 and J usage is TRBJ2-1; D is possibly TRBD2 (6 bases). The CDR3 consists of 13 residues. The ends were cut back, 3 bases at V and 9 bases at J, with 15 bases in the middle. Germline-derived CDR1 and CDR2 are DFQATT and SNEGSKA (reference sequence).

The chain links TRBV5-1 to TRBJ2-2; D remains unclear. Germline CDR1 SGHRS, CDR2 YFSETQ. V shed 1 base and J shed 6 bases, with 10 bases lying between them. The CDR3 covers 14 residues. CDR3 region: CASSLYTVSGELFF. The DNA for the CDR3 is TGCGCCAGCAGCTTGTATACGGTTTCCGGGGAGCTGTTTTTT.

This clone was detected many times. The chain uses TRBV7-9 and TRBJ1-1; D is unclear. The CDR3 length is 13 residues. The V end was cut by 2 bases, the J end by 5 bases, with 9 bases between. Germline values: CDR1 SEHNR, CDR2 FQNEAQ (reference sequence). The CDR3 region has the DNA TGTGCCAGCAGCTTAACAACGTGGACTGAAGCTTTCTTT. As protein: CASSLTTWTEAFF.

The V gene is TRBV5-1, the J gene TRBJ2-2, with 7 bases matching TRBD1. CDR3 size: 15 residues. From germline, CDR1 is SGHRS and CDR2 YFSETQ. V lost 1 base to trimming and J lost 6 bases; unmatched junction nucleotides: 6. The DNA of the CDR3 is TGCGCCAGCAGCTTGATGACAGGGATTGCCGGGGAGCTGTTTTTT. Amino acids: CASSLMTGIAGELFF. The variable domain in full, completed from reference TRBV5-1 and TRBJ2-2, reads KAGVTQTPRYLIKTRGQQVTLSCSPISGHRSVSWYQQTPGQGLQFLFEYFSETQRNKGNFPGRFSGRQFSNSRSEMNVSTLELGDSALYLCASSLMTGIAGELFFGEGSRLTVL.

The V gene is TRBV19, the J gene TRBJ1-5; no clear D gene. CDR3 length: 13 residues. CDR1 is LNHDA, CDR2 SQIVND, per germline (reference sequence). Trimming left V 7 bases short and J 3 bases short, with 10 bases between. CDR3 bases: TGTGCCAGTAAACGAGGGTTCAATCAGCCCCAGCATTTT. Protein sequence: CASKRGFNQPQHF.

This rearrangement joins TRBV7-8 to TRBJ1-2, with D maybe TRBD1 (6 bases). The CDR3 totals 14 residues. V gave up 3 bases and J gave up 3 bases, with 11 bases separating them. The germline gives CDR1 SGHVS, CDR2 FQNEAQ. In DNA form, the CDR3 reads TGTGCCAGCAGCTTCTACAGGGCTTACTATGGCTACACCTTC. Its translation is CASSFYRAYYGYTF. The full variable domain, in which reference TRBV7-8 and TRBJ1-2 provide the parts outside the CDR3, is GAGVSQSPRYKVAKRGQDVALRCDPISGHVSLFWYQQALGQGPEFLTYFQNEAQLDKSGLPSDRFFAERPEGSVSTLKIQRTQQEDSAVYLCASSFYRAYYGYTFGSGTRLTVV.

CDR3 bases: TGTGCCAGCAGGCGCAACGCCGCAGATACGCAGTATTTT. It encodes CASRRNAADTQYF. The chain combines TRBV12-3 or TRBV12-4 with TRBJ2-3, with D unclear. CDR3 length: 13 residues. The V end was cut by 6 bases, the J end by 4 bases, with 11 bases between.

CDR3 protein: CASRALQGRFEKLFF. CDR3 nucleotides: TGTGCCAGCAGGGCCTTACAGGGACGATTTGAAAAACTGTTTTTT. This rearrangement joins TRBV6-5 to TRBJ1-4; maybe TRBD1 (6 bases). CDR1 and CDR2 from the germline V gene are MNHEY and SVGAGI. V was cut by 6 bases and J by 7 bases, with 18 bases left in between. CDR3 length: 15 amino acids.

The V and J genes are TRBV6-6 and TRBJ2-3; TRBD2 aligns across 10 bases. Germline CDR1 and CDR2: MNHNY and SVGAGI (reference sequence). The CDR3 contains 15 residues. V lost 6 bases to trimming and J lost 4 bases; unmatched junction nucleotides: 7. CDR3 DNA sequence: TGTGCCAGCAGAATAGCGGGGGGCGGTGCAGATACGCAGTATTTT. Amino acids: CASRIAGGGADTQYF.

V usage is TRBV12-3 or TRBV12-4 and J usage is TRBJ1-5; no clear D. Trimming took off 4 bases at V and 0 bases at J, with 4 bases between the two ends. This CDR3 is 13 amino acids long. The CDR3 DNA is TGTGCCAGCAGTTGGGCTAGCAATCAGCCCCAGCATTTT. It codes for CASSWASNQPQHF.

The genes are TRBV7-8 and TRBJ2-1; 14 nucleotides match TRBD2. The CDR3 extends over 17 amino acids. After removal of 4 bases from V and 8 bases from J, the junction contained 10 bases not matched to a gene. Per germline, CDR1 SGHVS and CDR2 FQNEAQ. The DNA for the CDR3 is TGTGCCAGCAGCTCCGTTAAGACTAGCGGGGGGGCCTATGAGCAGTTCTTC. Protein sequence: CASSSVKTSGGAYEQFF. The whole variable domain, remainder taken from reference TRBV7-8 and TRBJ2-1, is GAGVSQSPRYKVAKRGQDVALRCDPISGHVSLFWYQQALGQGPEFLTYFQNEAQLDKSGLPSDRFFAERPEGSVSTLKIQRTQQEDSAVYLCASSSVKTSGGAYEQFFGPGTRLTVL.

The V call is TRBV19, the J call TRBJ2-3; perhaps TRBD1 as D (5 bases). Germline loops: CDR1 LNHDA, CDR2 SQIVND (reference sequence). The CDR3 contains 14 residues. V was pared by 1 base and J by 5 bases, with 10 bases between. The DNA for the CDR3 is TGTGCCAGTAGTATAGGGGGCCCAAGAGATACGCAGTATTTT. Protein product: CASSIGGPRDTQYF.

V is TRBV18 and J is TRBJ2-3, with D maybe TRBD2 (6 bases). CDR1 is KGHSH, CDR2 LQKENI, per germline. The CDR3 is 15 residues long. Trimming left V 3 bases short and J 3 bases short, with 13 bases between. CDR3 nucleotide sequence: TGTGCCAGCTCACCGTATCGGGGGTTAACAGATACGCAGTATTTT. Translation gives CASSPYRGLTDTQYF.

The gene calls are TRBV28 and TRBJ2-1; 7 bases are shared with TRBD2. The ends lost 7 bases at V and 7 bases at J; junction bases unmatched: 7. Germline assignment: CDR1 MDHEN and CDR2 SYDVKM. This CDR3 spans 13 amino acids. The CDR3 nucleotides read TGTGCCAGCATGAGCGGGGCGACTAATGAGCAGTTCTTC. Its translation: CASMSGATNEQFF.

This chain uses TRBV7-8 with TRBJ2-3; D call uncertain. Germline CDR1 reads SGHVS; CDR2 reads FQNEAQ. This CDR3 comprises 16 residues. V was shortened by 1 base and J by 0 bases, with 11 bases between the two germline ends. CDR3 in DNA: TGTGCCAGCAGCTTAGTCTCGAGTTCTAGCACAGATACGCAGTATTTT. It encodes CASSLVSSSSTDTQYF.

The genes are TRBV4-1 and TRBJ1-3; D ambiguous. The CDR3 has 15 residues. Germline CDR1 is MGHRA and CDR2 is YSYEKL. With 2 bases removed from V and 1 base from J, the gap between germline ends came to 9 bases. This CDR3 reads CASSQPDISGNTIYF. The CDR3 coding sequence is TGCGCCAGCAGCCAACCTGACATATCTGGAAACACCATATATTTT.

This clone came up once. The chain is built from TRBV10-3 and TRBJ2-3; the D gene is possibly TRBD1 (5 bases). V was pared by 10 bases and J by 2 bases, with 16 bases between. The CDR3 length is 14 residues. Germline CDR1 and CDR2: ENHRY and SYGVKD. The CDR3 nucleotides read TGTGCCACCCGTCGATGGGGCGACACAGATACGCAGTATTTT. Amino acids: CATRRWGDTDTQYF.

This chain uses TRBV9 with TRBJ2-1; D unclear. The CDR3 consists of 13 residues. V shed 0 bases and J shed 6 bases, with 7 bases lying between them. Germline values: CDR1 SGDLS, CDR2 YYNGEE. The CDR3 nucleotides are TGTGCCAGCAGCGTAGTAGACACCAATGAGCAGTTCTTC. This codes for CASSVVDTNEQFF.

The V call is TRBV6-5, the J call TRBJ2-5; D may be TRBD1 (6 bases). Germline V gene sequence: CDR1 MNHEY, CDR2 SVGAGI. There are 15 residues in the CDR3. Trimming left V 6 bases short and J 1 base short, with 15 bases between. The CDR3 sequence is CASRRDTGTQETQYF. The CDR3 DNA reads as TGTGCCAGCAGGAGAGATACAGGGACCCAAGAGACCCAGTACTTC.

V and J are TRBV15 and TRBJ2-2; 12 bases fit TRBD1. Germline V CDR1 and CDR2: LNHNV, YYDKDF (reference sequence). V dropped 3 bases and J dropped 6; count of bases not matched to a gene: 17. This CDR3 spans 20 amino acids. CDR3: CATSRGLGQGALWWAGELFF. The CDR3 DNA sequence: TGTGCCACCAGCAGGGGCCTGGGACAGGGGGCTTTATGGTGGGCCGGGGAGCTGTTTTTT. Supplemented by reference TRBV15 and TRBJ2-2, the full variable domain reads DAMVIQNPRYQVTQFGKPVTLSCSQTLNHNVMYWYQQKSSQAPKLLFHYYDKDFNNEADTPDNFQSRRPNTSFCFLDIRSPGLGDTAMYLCATSRGLGQGALWWAGELFFGEGSRLTVL.